Below are 22 T cell receptor beta chains sequenced from a single sample in a study of blood T cell repertoires in COVID-19. Only in-frame clones appear in the TCRdb table, and some are missing; sequencing was by immunoSEQ multiplex PCR. This table has approximately 300,000 clones, 86% appearing once. Sample: peripheral blood. The source is a woman in her 50s with acute or convalescent COVID-19.

The genes are TRBV10-3 and TRBJ1-1; D is unresolved. Deletions cut 9 bases from V and 1 base from J, with 12 bases between. The germline gives CDR1 ENHRY, CDR2 SYGVKD. This CDR3 is built from 13 residues. DNA for the CDR3: TGTGCCATTTCAGACATACCGAACACTGAAGCTTTCTTT. Protein sequence: CAISDIPNTEAFF.

The rearrangement uses TRBV11-2 and TRBJ2-2; a possible D gene is TRBD2 (5 bases). Trimming removed 5 bases from V and 0 bases from J, with 13 bases in between. Germline V gene data show CDR1 as SGHAT and CDR2 as FQNNGV. This CDR3 has 16 amino acids. The CDR3 region has the DNA TGTGCCAGCAGCCCGGCCTCCGGGACGAACACCGGGGAGCTGTTTTTT. It translates to CASSPASGTNTGELFF.

As DNA, the CDR3 is TGTGCCAGCAGTTCTAGCGGGAGCGGGGAGACCCAGTACTTC. Translating gives CASSSSGSGETQYF. V is TRBV28 and J is TRBJ2-5, with 10 bases that match TRBD2. The CDR3 consists of 14 residues. Trimming at V came to 4 bases and at J to 5 bases, leaving 4 bases not matched to a gene. CDR1 and CDR2 (germline): MDHEN, SYDVKM.

The chain employs TRBV28 and TRBJ2-3; 8 nucleotides match TRBD2. V shed 6 bases and J 3 bases; nucleotides not matched to a gene: 8. CDR1 MDHEN and CDR2 SYDVKM come from the germline V gene. The CDR3 is made up of 15 amino acids. The CDR3 here is CASSETSGGTDTQYF. The DNA of the CDR3 is TGTGCCAGCAGCGAAACTAGCGGAGGGACAGATACGCAGTATTTT.

The chain carries TRBV20-1 and TRBJ2-1, with D possibly being TRBD2 (5 bases). Germline assignment: CDR1 DFQATT and CDR2 SNEGSKA (reference sequence). V lost 3 bases and J lost 6, with 15 bases in between. This CDR3 contains 14 residues. The CDR3 DNA reads as TGCAGTGCTAGTAGTGCTCTAGCCCTCAATGAGCAGTTCTTC. This codes for CSASSALALNEQFF.

The chain employs TRBV10-1 and TRBJ1-3, with D perhaps matching TRBD1 (6 bases). The CDR3 sequence is 20 residues long. V dropped 3 bases and J dropped 0 bases, with 24 bases sitting between them. The germline V gene encodes CDR1 WNHNN and CDR2 SYGVQD (reference sequence). The CDR3 DNA is TGCGCCAGCAGTGATTCCCTCGCGCGGACAGAAACCAGCTCTGGAAACACCATATATTTT. Translated: CASSDSLARTETSSGNTIYF.

The chain links TRBV10-3 to TRBJ1-2, with TRBD1 as a possible D gene (5 bases). The CDR3 covers 15 residues. Trimming pared 4 bases from V and 5 bases from J, leaving 17 bases between. CDR1 is ENHRY and CDR2 is SYGVKD in the germline V gene. As DNA, the CDR3 is TGTGCCATCAGTGGAACGGCCAGGGTTTGGTATGGCTACACCTTC. Its translation: CAISGTARVWYGYTF.

The V and J genes are TRBV6-2 or TRBV6-3 and TRBJ2-1; no definite D call. Germline CDR1 and CDR2: MNHEY and SVGEGT. The CDR3 totals 13 residues. Trimming pared 5 bases from V and 2 bases from J, leaving 7 bases between. In DNA form, the CDR3 reads TGTGCCAGCAGTATTAGTACCTACAATGAGCAGTTCTTC. Translation: CASSISTYNEQFF.

This clone has a handful of counts. The genes are TRBV5-1 and TRBJ2-5; 9 bases line up with TRBD2. Germline V gives CDR1 SGHRS, CDR2 YFSETQ. The CDR3 sequence is 13 residues long. Trimming took 4 bases from V and 4 from J; bases not matched to a gene: 2. The CDR3 is CASSQGLAETQYF. The CDR3 nucleotides read TGCGCCAGCAGCCAGGGACTAGCAGAGACCCAGTACTTC.

The gene calls are TRBV30 and TRBJ2-1; D might be TRBD2 (6 bases). The CDR3 consists of 16 residues. The V end lost 3 bases, the J end lost 4 bases, and 19 bases lay between the germline ends. Germline V gene lookup returns CDR1 GTSNPN and CDR2 SVGIG (reference sequence). CDR3 amino acids: CAWRATVTSQYNEQFF. The CDR3 DNA reads as TGTGCCTGGAGAGCAACTGTCACTAGCCAGTACAATGAGCAGTTCTTC.

The gene calls are TRBV5-4 and TRBJ2-5; TRBD2 matches at 10 bases. The ends lost 1 base at V and 4 bases at J; junction bases unmatched: 4. The CDR3 runs 15 residues. Germline CDR1 reads SGHNT; CDR2 reads YYREEE (reference sequence). The CDR3 protein is CASSLSSGSTETQYF. The CDR3 DNA reads TGTGCCAGCAGCTTGTCTAGCGGGAGTACAGAGACCCAGTACTTC.

The chain recombines TRBV7-3 with TRBJ2-3; 9 positions agree with TRBD2. Germline-derived CDR1 and CDR2 are SGHTA and FQGTGA. J gave up 6 bases and V 2 bases, and 3 bases lay outside the gene matches. The length of the CDR3 is 14 residues. The CDR3 region has the DNA TGTGCCAGCAGCTTAGCGGGAGGGTCCGATACGCAGTATTTT. It codes for CASSLAGGSDTQYF.

This clone came up a few times. The chain employs TRBV5-1 and TRBJ1-2; D remains ambiguous. The CDR3 has 13 amino acids. Germline V gene sequence: CDR1 SGHRS, CDR2 YFSETQ. Trimming took off 7 bases at V and 0 bases at J, with 10 bases between the two ends. CDR3 loop: CASCDPPNYGYTF. CDR3 nucleotides: TGCGCCAGCTGCGATCCCCCTAACTATGGCTACACCTTC.

The CDR3, as DNA: TGTGCCAGTCGAGACAGGGGACAGGGCACCGGGGAGCTGTTTTTT. This sequence encodes CASRDRGQGTGELFF. The chain couples TRBV11-1 to TRBJ2-2, with 9 bases aligning to TRBD1. With 9 bases clipped from V and 4 bases from J, the junction kept 9 bases outside the gene matches. CDR3 size: 15 residues. CDR1 SGHAT and CDR2 FQDESV come from the germline V gene (reference sequence).

CDR3 residues: CASSRGRANYGYTF. For the CDR3, the DNA is TGTGCCAGCAGCCGTGGTAGAGCGAACTATGGCTACACCTTC. The chain uses TRBV28 and TRBJ1-2; no clear D gene. Germline CDR1 is MDHEN and CDR2 is SYDVKM. V lost 6 bases, J lost 2 bases, and 13 bases lay in between. The CDR3 spans 14 residues.

The chain recombines TRBV5-1 with TRBJ2-7; 8 bases fit TRBD1. Trimming took 7 bases from V and 4 from J; bases not matched to a gene: 10. Germline V lookup: CDR1 SGHRS, CDR2 YFSETQ. This CDR3 is 14 amino acids long. The CDR3 sequence is CASSGTGLRYEQYF. The CDR3, as DNA: TGCGCCAGCTCGGGGACAGGTCTTCGATACGAGCAGTACTTC.

This rearrangement joins TRBV5-6 to TRBJ2-3, with no clear D. This CDR3 has 14 residues. V lost 0 bases, J lost 4 bases, and 9 bases lay in between. CDR1 is SGHDT, CDR2 YYEEEE, per germline. CDR3 sequence reads: CASSLVYFPDTQYF. CDR3 nucleotides: TGTGCCAGCAGCTTGGTTTATTTCCCAGATACGCAGTATTTT.

This chain links TRBV7-3 with TRBJ2-7; D perhaps matches TRBD2 (6 bases). This CDR3 is built from 14 residues. Germline loops: CDR1 SGHTA, CDR2 FQGTGA. The germline V and J ends were trimmed by 5 bases and 0 bases, with 11 bases remaining between them. This chain's CDR3 is CASSPSSASYEQYF. The CDR3 nucleotides are TGTGCCAGCAGCCCATCTAGCGCCTCCTACGAGCAGTACTTC.

This chain uses TRBV19 with TRBJ2-7; 9 positions agree with TRBD1. Germline V CDR1 and CDR2: LNHDA, SQIVND (reference sequence). V trimming: 4 bases; J trimming: 4 bases; junction bases outside the gene matches: 2. The CDR3 loop spans 13 amino acids. In DNA, the CDR3 is TGTGCCAGTAGTAAAGGACAGGGGTACGAGCAGTACTTC. Residues: CASSKGQGYEQYF.

The chain has TRBV5-1 and TRBJ2-1; TRBD2 matches 10 bases. J lost 5 bases, V lost 5 bases, and 4 bases had no gene match. Germline lookup yields CDR1 SGHRS and CDR2 YFSETQ. The CDR3 extends over 14 amino acids. The CDR3, as DNA: TGCGCCAGCAGTCCGCTAGCGGGAGACAATGAGCAGTTCTTC. This codes for CASSPLAGDNEQFF.

The V and J genes are TRBV6-5 and TRBJ1-5; TRBD1 matches at 7 bases. CDR3 length equals 12 residues. Germline lookup yields CDR1 MNHEY and CDR2 SVGAGI. CDR3 sequence reads: CATGDGNQPQHF. The DNA for the CDR3 is TGTGCAACAGGGGACGGGAATCAGCCCCAGCATTTT.

V and J are TRBV29-1 and TRBJ2-7, with 13 bases aligning to TRBD2. This CDR3 has 14 residues. CDR1 is SQVTM and CDR2 is ANQGSEA in the germline V gene. V trimming: 3 bases; J trimming: 4 bases; junction bases outside the gene matches: 3. The CDR3 reads CSVERTSGSYEQYF. The CDR3 DNA sequence: TGCAGCGTTGAGAGGACTAGCGGGAGTTACGAGCAGTACTTC.